This TCR beta chain emerged from a study of post-analysis software for immune sequencing data. Study-wide findings and caveats: Controls had significantly higher normalized Chao1 diversity than multiple sclerosis patients. Among 4 or 5 TRBV segments more frequent in patients than controls were TRBV5-6, TRBV5-1 and TRBV20-1.

TCR beta cDNA libraries had unique molecular identifiers. Out of roughly 0.85 to 10 million T cells, about 520,000 cDNA molecules were generated. TCRdb recomputed calls from the PCR reads with MiXCR, one row per CDR3 protein. The sample has 700,000 to 800,000 distinct CDR3 sequences, 25% to 30% seen once; the top ten hold 0.55% to 0.65%. About this clonotype: Its cognate antigen is unknown.

Germline V gene lookup returns CDR1 SGHRS and CDR2 YFSETQ. The CDR3 is 15 amino acids. Trimming took 1 base from V and 4 from J; bases not matched to a gene: 4. The rearrangement uses TRBV5-1 and TRBJ2-3, with TRBD1 identical over 9 bases. Sequenced input: blood. The TCR was taken from a girl aged 5-17 years with multiple sclerosis. The CDR3, as DNA: TGCGCCAGCAGCTTGACAGGGGGCATCTCAGATACGCAGTATTTT. It yields the protein CASSLTGGISDTQYF.